This T cell receptor (beta chain) emerged from a study of blood T cell repertoires in COVID-19 (dated by TCRdb to the early 2020s). Regarding the complete study: Samples from collaborators originated in the United States, Italy and Spain and spanned both the acute and convalescent phases of COVID-19. The material from the prospective study consisted of cDNA or gDNA derived from T cells, B-cell-depleted T cells, or PBMCs. Deeply sampled blood TCRbeta repertoires from subjects exposed to, actively infected with, or recovered from COVID-19 were included in the dataset. The repertoires were released in a freely available public database intended as a resource for research on the immune response to SARS-CoV-2. The samples were drawn from two sources: the first 160 participants of the ongoing ImmuneRACE study, and fewer than 1,500 subjects contributed by 6 global collaborators. A de-identified subject ID, COVID-19 status, age in years and sex were almost always included in the sample metadata. Where available, HLA class I and class II types were obtained from metadata supplied by the sample provider rather than from assay-based typing. Overall study outcomes, separate from this receptor: The quantity of clinical and demographic metadata differed by source and by participant and was supplied without curation.

The immunoSEQ Assay, a bias-controlled multiplex PCR, was used to amplify TCRbeta CDR3 regions from genomic DNA. As for the original processing: Within the assay, amplification of reference gene primers was used to estimate how many nucleated cells each sample contained. Sequence reads were collapsed and filtered to measure the absolute abundance of every unique TCRbeta CDR3 rearrangement. For each sample, productive Simpson clonality was calculated as the square root of Simpson's diversity index across productive rearrangements. TCRdb re-hosts the immuneACCESS table, in-frame sequences only. Its copies lack some clones; in the studies checked, an unresolved V gene accounts for under half of them, and the cause for the rest is not known. V and J calls and clone size are given by that table; D and trimming were obtained from the DNA. The sample table holds more than 70,000 clones, of which 70% to 80% were seen once. Of the sample, about 24% is held by the ten largest clones.

Each collaborating institution followed its own protocols to collect whole blood in K2EDTA tubes. For TCRbeta analysis, collaborators shipped samples as frozen whole blood, isolated PBMCs, or DNA extracted from either of those sample types. Taking its sample share into account, this clone is hyperexpanded (1% or more). What this receptor recognizes is not known. Nothing much larger sits one base from this clone, and base qualities are not available. The receptor comes from a human donor in a cohort sampled during active COVID-19. Sequencing was carried out using peripheral blood.

At the DNA level, the sequence is TGTGCCAGCAGCGCCCAGGGATGGGGACAGACTTCTAATGAAAAACTGTTTTTT. This yields the protein CASSAQGWGQTSNEKLFF. The chain was built from TRBV5-6 and TRBJ1-4; 7 of the junction bases match TRBD1. The CDR3 holds 18 amino acids from the cysteine to the phenylalanine. The sequence is cut down to CDR3 DNA, 54 bases in frame from base 1. The germline V gene sets CDR1 to SGHDT and CDR2 to YYEEEE. V is trimmed back by 4 bases and J by 3 bases, and the junction contains 15 bases that no gene match accounts for. When the CDR3 is completed using the reference TRBV5-6 and TRBJ1-4 genes on either side, the full variable domain is DAGVTQSPTHLIKTRGQQVTLRCSPKSGHDTVSWYQQALGQGPQFIFQYYEEEERQRGNFPDRFSGHQFPNYSSELNVNALLLGDSALYLCASSAQGWGQTSNEKLFFGSGTQLSVL.